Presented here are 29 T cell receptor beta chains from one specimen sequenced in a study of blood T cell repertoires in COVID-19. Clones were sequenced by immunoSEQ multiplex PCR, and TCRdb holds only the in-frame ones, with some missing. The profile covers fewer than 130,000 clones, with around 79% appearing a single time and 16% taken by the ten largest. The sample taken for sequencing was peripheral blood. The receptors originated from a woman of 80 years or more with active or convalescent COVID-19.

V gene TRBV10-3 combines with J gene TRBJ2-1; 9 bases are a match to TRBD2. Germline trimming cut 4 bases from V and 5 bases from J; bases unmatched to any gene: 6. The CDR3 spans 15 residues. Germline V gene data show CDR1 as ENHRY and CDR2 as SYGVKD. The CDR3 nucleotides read TGTGCCATCAGTGCGGCGGGAGGGCCCCACAATGAGCAGTTCTTC. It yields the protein CAISAAGGPHNEQFF.

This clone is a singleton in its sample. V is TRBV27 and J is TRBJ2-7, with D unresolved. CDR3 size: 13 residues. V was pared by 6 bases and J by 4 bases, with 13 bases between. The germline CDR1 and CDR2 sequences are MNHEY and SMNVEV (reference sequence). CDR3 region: CASRTQEEYEQYF. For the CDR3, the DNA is TGTGCCAGCAGGACCCAGGAAGAATACGAGCAGTACTTC.

The CDR3 loop reads CASSLMTGGEGYTF. DNA for the CDR3: TGTGCCAGCAGCTTAATGACAGGGGGGGAAGGCTACACCTTC. The chain recombines TRBV7-9 with TRBJ1-2; 9 nucleotides align to TRBD1. CDR1 and CDR2 from the germline V gene are SEHNR and FQNEAQ (reference sequence). V gave up 2 bases and J gave up 8 bases; unmatched junction bases: 6. The CDR3 sequence is 14 residues long.

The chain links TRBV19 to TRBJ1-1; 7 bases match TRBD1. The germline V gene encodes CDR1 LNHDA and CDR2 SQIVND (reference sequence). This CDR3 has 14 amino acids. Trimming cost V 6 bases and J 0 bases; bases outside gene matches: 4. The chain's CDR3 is CASSGDRLNTEAFF. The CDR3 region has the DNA TGTGCCAGTAGCGGGGACAGATTGAACACTGAAGCTTTCTTT.

The CDR3 reads CASAPGLAGSTDTQYF. The CDR3 region has the DNA TGTGCCAGCGCTCCGGGACTAGCGGGAAGCACAGATACGCAGTATTTT. This chain connects TRBV25-1 to TRBJ2-3; 13 bases match TRBD2. J was trimmed by 0 bases and V by 8 bases; bases with no gene match: 5. The CDR3 is 16 residues long. The germline V gene encodes CDR1 MGHDK and CDR2 SYGVNS.

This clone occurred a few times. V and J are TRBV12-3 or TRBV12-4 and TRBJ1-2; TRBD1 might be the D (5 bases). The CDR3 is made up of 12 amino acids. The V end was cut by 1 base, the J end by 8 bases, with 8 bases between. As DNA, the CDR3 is TGTGCCAGCAGTTTAGGGACATTGGGCTACACCTTC. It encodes CASSLGTLGYTF.

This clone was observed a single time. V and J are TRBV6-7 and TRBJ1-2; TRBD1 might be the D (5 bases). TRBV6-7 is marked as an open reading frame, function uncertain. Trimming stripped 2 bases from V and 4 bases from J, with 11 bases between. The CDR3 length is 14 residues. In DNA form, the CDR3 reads TGTGCCAGCAGTTACGGGGCCAGTCCCTATGGCTACACCTTC. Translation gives CASSYGASPYGYTF.

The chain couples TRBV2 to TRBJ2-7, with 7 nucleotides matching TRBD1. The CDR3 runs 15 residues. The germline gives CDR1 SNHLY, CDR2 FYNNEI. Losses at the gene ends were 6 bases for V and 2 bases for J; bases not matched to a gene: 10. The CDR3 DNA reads TGTGCCAGCAGCCTCCTGGGCCAGGGGGCCTACGAGCAGTACTTC. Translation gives CASSLLGQGAYEQYF.

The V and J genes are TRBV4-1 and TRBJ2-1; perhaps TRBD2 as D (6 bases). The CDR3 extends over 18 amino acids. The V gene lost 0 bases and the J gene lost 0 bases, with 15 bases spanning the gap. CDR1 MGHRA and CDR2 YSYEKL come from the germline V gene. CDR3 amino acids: CASSQDSSGSSSYNEQFF. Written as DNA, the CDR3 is TGCGCCAGCAGCCAAGATTCGAGCGGGTCCTCCTCCTACAATGAGCAGTTCTTC.

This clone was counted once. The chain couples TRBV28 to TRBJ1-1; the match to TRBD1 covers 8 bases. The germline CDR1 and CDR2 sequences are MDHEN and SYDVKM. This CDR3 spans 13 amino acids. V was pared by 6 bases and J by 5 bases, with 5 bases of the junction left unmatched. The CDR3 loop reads CASRGQDATEAFF. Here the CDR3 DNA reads TGTGCCAGCAGGGGACAGGATGCTACTGAAGCTTTCTTT.

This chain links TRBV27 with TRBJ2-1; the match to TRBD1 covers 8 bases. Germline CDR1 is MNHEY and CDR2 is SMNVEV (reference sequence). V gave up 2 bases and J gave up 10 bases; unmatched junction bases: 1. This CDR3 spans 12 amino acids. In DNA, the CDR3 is TGTGCCAGCAGTTTAAGGACAGGGGAGCAGTTCTTC. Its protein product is CASSLRTGEQFF.

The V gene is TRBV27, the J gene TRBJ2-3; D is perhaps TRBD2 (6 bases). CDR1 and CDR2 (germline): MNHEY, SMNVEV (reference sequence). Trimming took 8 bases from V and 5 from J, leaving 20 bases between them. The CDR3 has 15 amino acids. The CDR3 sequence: CASSRRSSVVDTQYF. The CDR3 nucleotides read TGTGCCAGCTCGAGGAGGTCTAGCGTTGTAGATACGCAGTATTTT.

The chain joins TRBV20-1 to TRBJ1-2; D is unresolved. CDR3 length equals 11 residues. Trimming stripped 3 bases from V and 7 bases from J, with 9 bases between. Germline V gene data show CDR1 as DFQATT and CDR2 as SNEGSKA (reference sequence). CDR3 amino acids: CSASLDSGYTF. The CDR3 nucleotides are TGCAGTGCTAGTTTAGATAGTGGCTACACCTTC.

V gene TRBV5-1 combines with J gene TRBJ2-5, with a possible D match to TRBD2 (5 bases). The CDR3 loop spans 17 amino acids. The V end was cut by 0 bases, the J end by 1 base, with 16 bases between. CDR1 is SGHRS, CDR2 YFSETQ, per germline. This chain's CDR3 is CASSLVPRRWAQETQYF. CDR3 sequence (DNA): TGCGCCAGCAGCTTGGTACCACGGAGGTGGGCCCAAGAGACCCAGTACTTC.

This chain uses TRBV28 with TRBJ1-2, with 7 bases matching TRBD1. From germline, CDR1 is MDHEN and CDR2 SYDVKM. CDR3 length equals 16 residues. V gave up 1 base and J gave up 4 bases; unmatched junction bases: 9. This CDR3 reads CASSLFRGTFAYGYTF. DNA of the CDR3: TGTGCCAGCAGTTTATTCAGGGGGACGTTTGCCTATGGCTACACCTTC.

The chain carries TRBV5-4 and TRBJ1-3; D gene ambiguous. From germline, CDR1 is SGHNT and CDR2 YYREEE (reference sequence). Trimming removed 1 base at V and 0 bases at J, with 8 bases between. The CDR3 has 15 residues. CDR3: CASSLMSYSGNTIYF. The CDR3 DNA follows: TGTGCCAGCAGCTTGATGAGCTACTCTGGAAACACCATATATTTT.

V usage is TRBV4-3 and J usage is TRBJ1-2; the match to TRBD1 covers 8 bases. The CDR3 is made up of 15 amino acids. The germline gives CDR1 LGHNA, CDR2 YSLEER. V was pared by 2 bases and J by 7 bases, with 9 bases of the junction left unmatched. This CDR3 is CASSQLAGGASGYTF. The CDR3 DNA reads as TGCGCCAGCAGCCAACTCGCAGGGGGCGCGTCTGGCTACACCTTC.

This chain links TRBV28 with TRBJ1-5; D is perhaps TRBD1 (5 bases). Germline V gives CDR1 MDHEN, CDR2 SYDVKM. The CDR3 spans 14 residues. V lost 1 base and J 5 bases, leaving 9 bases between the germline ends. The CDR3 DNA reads TGTGCCAGCAGTTTATACGGGGGTTATCAGCCCCAGCATTTT. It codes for CASSLYGGYQPQHF.

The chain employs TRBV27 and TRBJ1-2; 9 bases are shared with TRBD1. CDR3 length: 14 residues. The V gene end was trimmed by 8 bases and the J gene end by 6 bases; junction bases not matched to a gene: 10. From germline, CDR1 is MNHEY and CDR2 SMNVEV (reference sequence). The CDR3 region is CASRDRALLNGYTF. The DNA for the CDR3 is TGTGCCAGCCGGGACAGGGCCCTCCTCAATGGCTACACCTTC.

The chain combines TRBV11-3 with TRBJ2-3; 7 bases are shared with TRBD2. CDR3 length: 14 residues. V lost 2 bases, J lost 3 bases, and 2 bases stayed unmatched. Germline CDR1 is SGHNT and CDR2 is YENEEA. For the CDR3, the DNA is TGTGCCAGCAGCTTACAAGCGGGAACAGATACGCAGTATTTT. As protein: CASSLQAGTDTQYF.

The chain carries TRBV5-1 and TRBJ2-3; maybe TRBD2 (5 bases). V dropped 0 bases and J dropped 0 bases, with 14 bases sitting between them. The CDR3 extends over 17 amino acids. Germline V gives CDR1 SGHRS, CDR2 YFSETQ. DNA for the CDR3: TGCGCCAGCAGCTTGGTCGCGGGCGGAACTAGCACAGATACGCAGTATTTT. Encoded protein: CASSLVAGGTSTDTQYF.

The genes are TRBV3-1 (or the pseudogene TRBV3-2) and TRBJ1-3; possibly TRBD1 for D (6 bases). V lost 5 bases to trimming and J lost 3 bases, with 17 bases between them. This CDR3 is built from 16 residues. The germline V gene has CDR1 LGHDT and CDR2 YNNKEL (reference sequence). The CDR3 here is CASSAHRVASGNTIYF. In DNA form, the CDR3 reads TGTGCCAGCAGCGCCCACAGGGTGGCGAGTGGAAACACCATATATTTT.

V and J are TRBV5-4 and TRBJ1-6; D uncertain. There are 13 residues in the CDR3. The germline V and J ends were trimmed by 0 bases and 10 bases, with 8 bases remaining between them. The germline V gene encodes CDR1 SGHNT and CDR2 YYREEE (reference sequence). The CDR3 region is CASSLENESPLHF. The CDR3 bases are TGTGCCAGCAGCTTGGAAAACGAGTCACCCCTCCACTTT.

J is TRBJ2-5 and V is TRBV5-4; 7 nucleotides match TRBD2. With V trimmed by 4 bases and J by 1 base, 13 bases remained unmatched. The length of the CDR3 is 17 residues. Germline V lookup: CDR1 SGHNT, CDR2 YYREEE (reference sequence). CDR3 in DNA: TGTGCCAGCAGCCTGCTTGGCTCTAGCGGAGTCCAAGAGACCCAGTACTTC. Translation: CASSLLGSSGVQETQYF.

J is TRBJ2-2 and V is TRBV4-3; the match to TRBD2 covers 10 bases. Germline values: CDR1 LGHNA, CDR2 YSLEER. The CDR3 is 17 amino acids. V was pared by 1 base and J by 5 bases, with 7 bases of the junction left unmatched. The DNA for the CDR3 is TGCGCCAGCAGCCAAGTAGGAGCGGGAGGGCCGACCGGGGAGCTGTTTTTT. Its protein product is CASSQVGAGGPTGELFF.

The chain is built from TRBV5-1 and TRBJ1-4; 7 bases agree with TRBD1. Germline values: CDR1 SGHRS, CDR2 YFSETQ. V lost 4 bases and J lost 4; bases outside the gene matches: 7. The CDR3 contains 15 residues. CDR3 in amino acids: CASSAGTDFNEKLFF. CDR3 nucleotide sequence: TGCGCCAGCAGCGCGGGGACAGACTTTAATGAAAAACTGTTTTTT.

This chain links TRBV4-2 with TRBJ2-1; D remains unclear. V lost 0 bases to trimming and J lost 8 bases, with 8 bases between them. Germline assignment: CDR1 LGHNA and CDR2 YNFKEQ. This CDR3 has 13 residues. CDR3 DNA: TGTGCCAGCAGCCAAGACGTGTCGGATGAGCAGTTCTTC. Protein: CASSQDVSDEQFF.

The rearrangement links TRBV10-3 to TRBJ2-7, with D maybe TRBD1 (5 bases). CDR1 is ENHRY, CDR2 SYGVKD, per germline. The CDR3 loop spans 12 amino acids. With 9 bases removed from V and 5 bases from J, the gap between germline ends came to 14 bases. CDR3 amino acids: CAIRPDSHEQYF. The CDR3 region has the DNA TGTGCCATACGTCCCGACAGTCACGAGCAGTACTTC.

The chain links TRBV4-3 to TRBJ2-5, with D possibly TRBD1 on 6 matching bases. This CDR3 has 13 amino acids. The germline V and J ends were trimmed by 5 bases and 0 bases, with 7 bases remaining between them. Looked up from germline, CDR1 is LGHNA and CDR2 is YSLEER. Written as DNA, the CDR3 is TGCGCCAGCAGCTACAGGGACCAAGAGACCCAGTACTTC. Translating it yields CASSYRDQETQYF.